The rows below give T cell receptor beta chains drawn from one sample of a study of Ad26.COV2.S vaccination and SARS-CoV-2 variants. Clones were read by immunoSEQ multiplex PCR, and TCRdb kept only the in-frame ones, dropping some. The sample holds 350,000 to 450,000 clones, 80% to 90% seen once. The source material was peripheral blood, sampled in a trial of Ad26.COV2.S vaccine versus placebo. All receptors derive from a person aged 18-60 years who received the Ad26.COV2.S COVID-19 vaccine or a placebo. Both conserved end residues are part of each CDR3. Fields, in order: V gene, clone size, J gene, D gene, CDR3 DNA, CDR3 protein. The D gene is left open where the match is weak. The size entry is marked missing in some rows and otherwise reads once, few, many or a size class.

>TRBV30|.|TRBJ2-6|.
TGTGCCTGGAGGAGTTCTGGGGCCAACGTCCTGACTTTC
CAWRSSGANVLTF
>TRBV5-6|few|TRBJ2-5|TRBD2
TGTGCCAGCAGCTTGCAGGGACTAGCGGGAGGGACTAGGGAGACCCAGTACTTC
CASSLQGLAGGTRETQYF
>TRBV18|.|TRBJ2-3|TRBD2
TGTGCCAGCTCACCAGTAGCGGGTGATAGCACAGATACGCAGTATTTT
CASSPVAGDSTDTQYF
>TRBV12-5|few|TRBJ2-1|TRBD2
TGTGCTAGTGGTTTGGGAGATAGCGGGAGGGTAAATGAGCAGTTCTTC
CASGLGDSGRVNEQFF
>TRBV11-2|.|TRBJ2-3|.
TGTGCCAGCAGCTCCGTCCGGGGGAAGGATACGCAGTATTTT
CASSSVRGKDTQYF
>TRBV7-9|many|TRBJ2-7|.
TGTGCCAGCAGCTTGGGTCAGTCCTCTCGACACGAGCAGTACTTC
CASSLGQSSRHEQYF
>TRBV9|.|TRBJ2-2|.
TGTGCCAGCAGCGTGGGAGGGAACACCGGGGAGCTGTTTTTT
CASSVGGNTGELFF
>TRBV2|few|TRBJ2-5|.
TGTGCCAGCAGCACGAGTAGGGACCAAGAGACCCAGTACTTC
CASSTSRDQETQYF
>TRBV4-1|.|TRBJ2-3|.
TGCGCCAGCAGCCAAGAAGGCAGATACACAGATACGCAGTATTTT
CASSQEGRYTDTQYF
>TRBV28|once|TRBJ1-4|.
TGTGCCAGCACCGCCCCTGGGACTAATGAAAAACTGTTTTTT
CASTAPGTNEKLFF
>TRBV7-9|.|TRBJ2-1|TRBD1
TGTGCCAGCAGCCCCAGGACAGGCAATGAGCAGTTCTTC
CASSPRTGNEQFF
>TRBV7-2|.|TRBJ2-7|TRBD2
TGTGCCAGCAGCTCCCAAGCGGGACCCTACTACGAGCAGTACTTC
CASSSQAGPYYEQYF
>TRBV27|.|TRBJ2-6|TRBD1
TGTGCCAGCAGTTTATTCGGGGACAGGGGCGGCTCTGGGGCCAACGTCCTGACTTTC
CASSLFGDRGGSGANVLTF
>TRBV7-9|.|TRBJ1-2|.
TGTGCCAGCAGCGCCGGACAGCGGTACTTTGGCTACACCTTC
CASSAGQRYFGYTF
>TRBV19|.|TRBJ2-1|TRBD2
TGTGCCAGTAGTATTGGACTAGCGGGAGTGGGGTCCTACAATGAGCAGTTCTTC
CASSIGLAGVGSYNEQFF
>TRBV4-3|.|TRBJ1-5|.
TGCGCCAGCAGCCAAGATGTTAGGCCCCGCAATCAGCCCCAGCATTTT
CASSQDVRPRNQPQHF
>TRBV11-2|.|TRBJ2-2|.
TGTGCCAGCAGCTTTCAGGGCACCGGGGAGCTGTTTTTT
CASSFQGTGELFF
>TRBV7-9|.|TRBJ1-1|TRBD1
TGTGCCAGCAGCTCACAGCAGGGGGCTGAAGCTTTCTTT
CASSSQQGAEAFF
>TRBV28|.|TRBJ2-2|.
TGTGCCAGCAGACGCCTTTCCGGGGAGCTGTTTTTT
CASRRLSGELFF
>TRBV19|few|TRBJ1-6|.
TGTGCCAGTAGTATCGAAGTGAATTCACCCCTCCACTTT
CASSIEVNSPLHF
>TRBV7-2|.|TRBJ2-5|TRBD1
TGTGCCAGCAGTTATGGACAGGGGGCGTTTGGTGGAGAGACCCAGTACTTC
CASSYGQGAFGGETQYF
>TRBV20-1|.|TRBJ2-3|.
TGCAGTGCTCGTGTTGAAACGGATTATACGCAGTATTTT
CSARVETDYTQYF
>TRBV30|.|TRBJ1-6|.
TGTGCCTGGAGTGTACCCGTGGAATCACCCCTCCACTTT
CAWSVPVESPLHF
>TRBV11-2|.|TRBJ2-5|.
TGTGCCAGCAGCTTACGGCTAATAGTTGGGCAAGAGACCCAGTACTTC
CASSLRLIVGQETQYF
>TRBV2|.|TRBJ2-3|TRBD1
TGTGCCAGCAACCGGGACAGGGGCGCAGATACGCAGTATTTT
CASNRDRGADTQYF
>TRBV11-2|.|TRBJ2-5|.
TGTGCCAGCAGCTTAGATCGAAGTTTGATGGGTGTAAGGGAGACCCAGTACTTC
CASSLDRSLMGVRETQYF
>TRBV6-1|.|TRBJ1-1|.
TGTGCCAGCAGTGAATTTGCAGCGAACACTGAAGCTTTCTTT
CASSEFAANTEAFF
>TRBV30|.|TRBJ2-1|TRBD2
TGTGCCGGGACTAGCGATTACAATGAGCAGTTCTTC
CAGTSDYNEQFF
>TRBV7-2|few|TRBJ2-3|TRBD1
TGTGCCAGCAGCTCCACAGGGGTGGACACAGATACGCAGTATTTT
CASSSTGVDTDTQYF
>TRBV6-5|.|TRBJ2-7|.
TGTGCCAGCAGTCCCCGCCATGATCACTACGAGCAGTACTTC
CASSPRHDHYEQYF
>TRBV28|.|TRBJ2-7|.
TGTGCCAGCAGCGTTGCTGGGAGCTACGAGCAGTACTTC
CASSVAGSYEQYF
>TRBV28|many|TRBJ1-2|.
TGTGCCAGCAGTTTAGGGCCTAACTATGGCTACACCTTC
CASSLGPNYGYTF
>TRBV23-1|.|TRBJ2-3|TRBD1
TGCGCCAGCAGTCCGAGGGGGCACTCTTGCACAGATACGCAGTATTTT
CASSPRGHSCTDTQYF
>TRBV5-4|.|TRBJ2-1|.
TGTGCCAGCAGCTTGCCAACCCCGAACTGGATGGAGTCCTACAATGAGCAGTTCTTC
CASSLPTPNWMESYNEQFF
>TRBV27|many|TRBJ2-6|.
TGTGCCAGCAGTCTCCCCCAAGGCAGGGTGACTGGGGCCAACGTCCTGACTTTC
CASSLPQGRVTGANVLTF
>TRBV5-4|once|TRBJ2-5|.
TGTGCCAGCAGCTTGTCTGCGGGGGCAGGGCAAGAGACCCAGTACTTC
CASSLSAGAGQETQYF
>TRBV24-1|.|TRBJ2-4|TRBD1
TGTGCCACCAGTGAGGGGACAGGCGGGGACATTCAGTACTTC
CATSEGTGGDIQYF
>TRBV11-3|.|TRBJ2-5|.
TGTGCCAGCAGCTTAGTAGCGCAGGCGACCCAGTACTTC
CASSLVAQATQYF
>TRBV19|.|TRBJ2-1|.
TGTGCCAGTAGAGGGGGGCATTTACGGGATGAGCAGTTCTTC
CASRGGHLRDEQFF
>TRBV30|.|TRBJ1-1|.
TGTGCCTGGAGCCTGGACACTGGGGTAGCTTTCTTT
CAWSLDTGVAFF
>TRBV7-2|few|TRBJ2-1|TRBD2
TGTGCCAGCGACCAGCGGGGCTACAATGAGCAGTTCTTC
CASDQRGYNEQFF
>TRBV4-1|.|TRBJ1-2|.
TGCGCCAGCAGCCAAGGTAGCCAGGGAGGAGGCTACACCTTC
CASSQGSQGGGYTF
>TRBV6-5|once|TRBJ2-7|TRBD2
TGTGCCAGCACGGTAGCGGGAGGGTCCTACGAGCAGTACTTC
CASTVAGGSYEQYF
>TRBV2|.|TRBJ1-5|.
TGTGCCAGCCAAATGACAGCGAGCAATCAGCCCCAGCATTTT
CASQMTASNQPQHF
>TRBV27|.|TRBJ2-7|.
TGTGCCAGCAGTTTATTGAGGGGCCAGCAGTACTTC
CASSLLRGQQYF
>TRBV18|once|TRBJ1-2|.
TGTGCCAGATCGACGACAGGAGAACCCAACTATGGCTACACCTTC
CARSTTGEPNYGYTF
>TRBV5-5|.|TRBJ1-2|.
TGTGCCAGCTTGAACAGGGTTGTCGAGGCTAACTATGGCTACACCTTC
CASLNRVVEANYGYTF
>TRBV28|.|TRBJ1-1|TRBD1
TGTGCCAGCAGTTACGGGACAGTGAACACTGAAGCTTTCTTT
CASSYGTVNTEAFF
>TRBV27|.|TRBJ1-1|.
TGTGCCAGCAGGGTAATGGGGACTCCTGAAGCTTTCTTT
CASRVMGTPEAFF
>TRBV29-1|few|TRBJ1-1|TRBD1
TGCAGCGTTCAAAGGGGGACAGGGACAACTGAAGCTTTCTTT
CSVQRGTGTTEAFF
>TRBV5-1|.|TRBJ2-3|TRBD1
TGCGCCAGCAGCCCTAGACAGGGAACCACAGATACGCAGTATTTT
CASSPRQGTTDTQYF
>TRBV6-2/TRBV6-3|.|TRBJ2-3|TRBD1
TGTGCCAGCAGTTACCGGGACAGGGTAGATACGCAGTATTTT
CASSYRDRVDTQYF
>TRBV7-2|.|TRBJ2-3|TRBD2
TGTGCCAGCAGCTTACGATGGCGGGAGAGCTACACAGATACGCAGTATTTT
CASSLRWRESYTDTQYF
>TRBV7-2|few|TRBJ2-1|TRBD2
TGTGCCAGCAGCTTCACCCAGACTAGCGGGATGGATGAGCAGTTCTTC
CASSFTQTSGMDEQFF
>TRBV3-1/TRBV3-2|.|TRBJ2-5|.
TGTGCCAGCAGCCAAGAAGGAGAGACCCAGTACTTC
CASSQEGETQYF
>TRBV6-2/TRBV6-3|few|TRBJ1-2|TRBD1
TGTGCCAGCAGTTCCGCCGGGACAGGGGACTATGGCTACACCTTC
CASSSAGTGDYGYTF
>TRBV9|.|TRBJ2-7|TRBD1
TGTGCCAGCAGCGGGGGACAGGGGGCGGACGAGCAGTACTTC
CASSGGQGADEQYF